These 4 T cell receptor beta chains were sequenced from one sample in a study of T-cell memory formation after mild COVID-19. TCRdb called the 5' RACE reads again in MiXCR, with one record for every CDR3 protein. Among about 110,000 distinct CDR3 sequences listed, 15% to 20% were seen once. The source material was PBMCs or a T cell subset sorted from them (not recorded which). These receptor sequences come from a man younger than 35 who had mild COVID-19 (a few samples of this study predate the infection). Cell type and time point are not known.

The genes are TRBV12-3 or TRBV12-4 and TRBJ1-1, with a tentative D call TRBD1 (6 bases). The CDR3 spans 12 residues. The V gene lost 6 bases and the J gene lost 5 bases, with 10 bases spanning the gap. Written as DNA, the CDR3 is TGTGCCAGCAGCCACGGGACAACTGAAGCTTTCTTT. This translates into CASSHGTTEAFF.

This clonotype was counted a few times. The V and J genes are TRBV29-1 and TRBJ1-1, with 7 positions matching TRBD1. Germline CDR1 and CDR2: SQVTM and ANQGSEA. With V trimmed by 7 bases and J by 2 bases, 7 bases remained unmatched. CDR3 length: 13 amino acids. The CDR3 loop reads CSAARGDNTEAFF. Here the CDR3 DNA reads TGCAGCGCTGCCAGGGGGGACAACACTGAAGCTTTCTTT.

The gene calls are TRBV7-3 and TRBJ2-3, with D unresolved. Trimming removed 3 bases at V and 3 bases at J, with 7 bases between. The germline gives CDR1 SGHTA, CDR2 FQGTGA. This CDR3 spans 13 amino acids. The CDR3: CASSLERTDTQYF. The CDR3 DNA sequence: TGTGCCAGCAGCTTGGAAAGAACAGATACGCAGTATTTT.

There are a few counts of this clonotype. As DNA, the CDR3 is TGTGCCAGCAGCCCCCAGGCGGGGGGTTACAATGAGCAGTTCTTC. Translated: CASSPQAGGYNEQFF. This chain links TRBV7-2 with TRBJ2-1; 8 bases are a match to TRBD2. Germline assignment: CDR1 SGHTA and CDR2 FQGNSA. V lost 5 bases and J lost 4; bases outside the gene matches: 7. This CDR3 spans 15 amino acids.